This T cell receptor (beta chain) was sequenced for a study of regulatory T cells in long-lasting Graves disease. This clonotype was seen more than once but under ten times. Assembly of TCR beta libraries relied on iRepertoire HTBI primers together with Arm-PCR of CDR3 regions. Per the original methods: Detected in the samples were some 68 TRBV and about 15 TRBJ segments. Using its own MiXCR run on the multiplex PCR reads, TCRdb lists one record per CDR3 protein. Here the V and J calls rest on TCRdb's processing, not on the authors' analysis. The sample lists fewer than 550,000 distinct CDR3 sequences; 15% to 20% were seen once. Time point meaning: newly diagnosed GD, antithyroid drugs for less than 3 months. Making the TCR library involved RNA that had been extracted from PBMCs. Patients were enrolled at an endocrinology department in Xi'an, China. These sequences were also reported in another study, on T cells in Graves' hyperthyroidism and ophthalmopathy. This second study notes: The HTBI primer set drove a first-round RT-PCR of the TCR CDR3.

The TCR sequence derives from a woman aged 40-60 years with Graves disease. The sequences come from peripheral blood mononuclear cells (PBMCs), collected at new diagnosis, from a patient treated with antithyroid drugs.

CDR3 sequence reads: CASSLVSGGRETQYF. CDR3 nucleotide sequence: TGCGCCAGCAGCTTGGTTAGCGGGGGAAGGGAGACCCAGTACTTC. The chain recombines TRBV5-1 with TRBJ2-5; TRBD2 matches at 9 bases. Germline CDR1 is SGHRS and CDR2 is YFSETQ. The J segment lost 5 bases and the V segment lost 0 bases, leaving 5 bases of the junction unmatched. The length of the CDR3 is 15 residues.